The clone carrying this T cell receptor beta chain was counted only a few times. The antigen is not known. This entry is derived from a study of spatial heterogeneity in lung cancer. On the study more broadly: Donors were roughly 72 untreated early-stage non-small cell lung cancer patients. Alpha-chain sequences were consistently detected less often than beta-chain sequences. Study outcomes and limitations: Expanded tumor TCRs that were ubiquitous appeared in blood more at resection than follow-up.

TCR cDNA molecules each carried a unique molecular identifier. TCRdb analysed the 5' RACE reads with MiXCR anew, one entry per CDR3 protein. The profile shows tens of thousands of distinct CDR3 sequences, around 7% of them singletons. Time point in this sample: blood at routine non-recurrence follow-up after resection. No cell sorting; template was whole RNA from tumor, lung tissue or PBMC. The material was PBMCs, obtained at follow-up. The TCR comes from a female donor with early-stage non-small cell lung cancer.

CDR3 sequence reads: CASRTTDSYTGELFF. The CDR3 nucleotides are TGTGCCAGCCGGACCACGGACTCCTACACCGGGGAGCTGTTTTTT. The V and J genes are TRBV6-2 or TRBV6-3 and TRBJ2-2, with D perhaps TRBD2 (5 bases). V gave up 8 bases and J gave up 3 bases, with 16 bases separating them. This CDR3 is built from 15 residues. Germline assignment: CDR1 MNHEY and CDR2 SVGEGT.